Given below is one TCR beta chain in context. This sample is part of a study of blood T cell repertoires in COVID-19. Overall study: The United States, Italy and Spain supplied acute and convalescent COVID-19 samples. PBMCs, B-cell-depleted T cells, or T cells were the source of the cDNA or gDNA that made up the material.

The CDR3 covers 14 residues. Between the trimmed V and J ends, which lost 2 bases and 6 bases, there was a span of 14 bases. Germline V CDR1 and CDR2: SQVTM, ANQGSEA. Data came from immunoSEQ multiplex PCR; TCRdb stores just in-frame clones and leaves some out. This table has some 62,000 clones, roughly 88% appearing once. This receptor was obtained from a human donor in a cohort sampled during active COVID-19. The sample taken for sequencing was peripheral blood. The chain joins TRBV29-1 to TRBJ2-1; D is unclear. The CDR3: CSVESGSLGNEQFF. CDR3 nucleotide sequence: TGCAGCGTTGAATCCGGGTCCCTGGGCAATGAGCAGTTCTTC.